This TCR beta chain was obtained from a study of T-cell reconstitution after alpha-beta-depleted transplantation in children. Findings and caveats of the study: For some patients, TCRbeta diversity was high at day 60 because of recipient T cells and thymic progenitors that survived. A year post-transplant, T-cell counts and diversity derived mostly from newly produced T cells. Several hundred rapidly expanded clones from non-depleted graft cells reportedly supplied alpha-beta T cells about two months post-transplant.

This clonotype was counted many times. Its matching antigen is unknown. The germline V gene encodes CDR1 SGHRS and CDR2 YFSETQ. V dropped 3 bases and J dropped 0; count of bases not matched to a gene: 3. This CDR3 has 17 amino acids. Preparing the TCRbeta library involved the use of unique molecular identifiers. TCRdb passed the PCR reads through MiXCR, listing each CDR3 protein once. The table includes approximately 650,000 distinct CDR3 sequences, less than 15% detected once. This clonotype was obtained from a girl aged 2 to 10 with congenital amegakaryocytic thrombocytopenia, due to receive a stem cell transplant. The sequencing here drew on PBMCs, taken before TCRalphabeta/CD19-depleted stem cell transplant. This chain joins TRBV5-1 and TRBJ2-1; TRBD2 agrees at 13 bases. The CDR3 DNA is TGCGCCAGCAGCTCACTAGCGGGAGGGAGCTCCTACAATGAGCAGTTCTTC. Amino acid sequence: CASSSLAGGSSYNEQFF.